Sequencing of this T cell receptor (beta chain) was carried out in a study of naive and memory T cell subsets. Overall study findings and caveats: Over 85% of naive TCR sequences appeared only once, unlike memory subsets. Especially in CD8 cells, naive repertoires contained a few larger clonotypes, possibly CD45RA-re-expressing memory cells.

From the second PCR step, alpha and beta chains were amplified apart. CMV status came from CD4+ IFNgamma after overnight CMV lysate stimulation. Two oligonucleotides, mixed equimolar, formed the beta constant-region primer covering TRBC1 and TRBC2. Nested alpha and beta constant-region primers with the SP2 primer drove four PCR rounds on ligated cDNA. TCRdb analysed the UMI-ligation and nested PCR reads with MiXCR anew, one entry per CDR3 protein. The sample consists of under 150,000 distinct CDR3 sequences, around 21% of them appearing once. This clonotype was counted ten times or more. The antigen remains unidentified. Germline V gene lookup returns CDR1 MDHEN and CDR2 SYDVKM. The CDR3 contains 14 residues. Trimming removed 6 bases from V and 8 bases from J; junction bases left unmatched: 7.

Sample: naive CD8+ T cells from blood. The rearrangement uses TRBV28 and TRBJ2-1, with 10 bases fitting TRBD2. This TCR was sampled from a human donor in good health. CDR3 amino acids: CASSLAGVEYEQFF. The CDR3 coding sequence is TGTGCCAGCAGCCTAGCGGGAGTTGAGTATGAGCAGTTCTTC.